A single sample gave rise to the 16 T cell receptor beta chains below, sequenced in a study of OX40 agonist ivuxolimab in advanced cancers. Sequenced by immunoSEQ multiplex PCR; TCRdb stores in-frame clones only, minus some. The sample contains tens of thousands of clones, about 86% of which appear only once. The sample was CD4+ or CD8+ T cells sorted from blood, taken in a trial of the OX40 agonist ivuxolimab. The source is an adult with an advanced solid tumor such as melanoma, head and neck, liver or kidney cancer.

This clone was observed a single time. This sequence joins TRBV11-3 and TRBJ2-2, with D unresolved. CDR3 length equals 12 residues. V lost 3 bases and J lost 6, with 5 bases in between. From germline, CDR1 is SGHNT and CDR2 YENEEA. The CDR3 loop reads CASSFWAGELFF. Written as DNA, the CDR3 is TGTGCCAGCAGCTTCTGGGCCGGGGAGCTGTTTTTT.

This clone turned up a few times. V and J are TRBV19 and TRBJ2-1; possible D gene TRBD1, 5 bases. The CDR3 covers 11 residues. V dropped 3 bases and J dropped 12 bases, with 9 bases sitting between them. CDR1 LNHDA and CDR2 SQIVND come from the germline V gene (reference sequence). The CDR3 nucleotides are TGTGCCAGTAGTATGTGGGGCCCGCAGTTCTTC. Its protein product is CASSMWGPQFF.

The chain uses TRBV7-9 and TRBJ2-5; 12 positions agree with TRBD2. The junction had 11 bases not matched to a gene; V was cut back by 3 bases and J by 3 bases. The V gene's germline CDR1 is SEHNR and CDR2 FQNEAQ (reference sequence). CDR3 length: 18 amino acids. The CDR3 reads CASSFPGLAGLGEETQYF. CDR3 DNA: TGTGCCAGCAGCTTTCCGGGACTAGCGGGTCTGGGGGAAGAGACCCAGTACTTC.

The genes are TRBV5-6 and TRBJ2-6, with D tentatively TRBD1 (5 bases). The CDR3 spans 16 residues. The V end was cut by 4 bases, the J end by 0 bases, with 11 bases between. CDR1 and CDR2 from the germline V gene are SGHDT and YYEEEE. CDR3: CASSLGPGSGANVLTF. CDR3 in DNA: TGTGCCAGCAGCCTGGGGCCGGGCTCTGGGGCCAACGTCCTGACTTTC.

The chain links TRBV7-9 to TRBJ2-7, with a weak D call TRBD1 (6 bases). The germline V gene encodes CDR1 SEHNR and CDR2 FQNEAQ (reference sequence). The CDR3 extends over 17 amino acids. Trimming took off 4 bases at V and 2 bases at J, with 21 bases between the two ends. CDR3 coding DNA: TGTGCCAGCAGCTCGAATAGCAGGGGCGAGAACACCTACGAGCAGTACTTC. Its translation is CASSSNSRGENTYEQYF.

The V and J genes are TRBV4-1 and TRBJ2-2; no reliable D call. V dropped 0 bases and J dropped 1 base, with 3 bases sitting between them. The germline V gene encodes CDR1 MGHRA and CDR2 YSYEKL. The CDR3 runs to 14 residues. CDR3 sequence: CASSQERNTGELFF. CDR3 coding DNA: TGCGCCAGCAGCCAAGAACGGAACACCGGGGAGCTGTTTTTT.

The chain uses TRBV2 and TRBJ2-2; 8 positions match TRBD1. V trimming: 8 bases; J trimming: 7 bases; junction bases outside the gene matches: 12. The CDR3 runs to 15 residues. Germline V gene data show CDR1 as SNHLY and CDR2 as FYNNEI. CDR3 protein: CASDGQGRRIGELFF. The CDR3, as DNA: TGTGCCAGCGACGGACAGGGTCGGAGGATCGGGGAGCTGTTTTTT.

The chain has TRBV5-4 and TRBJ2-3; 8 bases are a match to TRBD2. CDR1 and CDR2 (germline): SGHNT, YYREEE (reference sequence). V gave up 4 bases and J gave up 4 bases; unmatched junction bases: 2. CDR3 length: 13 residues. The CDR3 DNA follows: TGTGCCAGCAGCACGGGACTAGCAGATACGCAGTATTTT. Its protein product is CASSTGLADTQYF.

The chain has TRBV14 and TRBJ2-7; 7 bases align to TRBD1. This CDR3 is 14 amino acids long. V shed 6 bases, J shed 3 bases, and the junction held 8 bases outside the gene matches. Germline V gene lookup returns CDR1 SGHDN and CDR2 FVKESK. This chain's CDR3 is CASSPTGYSYEQYF. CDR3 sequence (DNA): TGTGCCAGCAGTCCGACAGGGTATAGCTACGAGCAGTACTTC.

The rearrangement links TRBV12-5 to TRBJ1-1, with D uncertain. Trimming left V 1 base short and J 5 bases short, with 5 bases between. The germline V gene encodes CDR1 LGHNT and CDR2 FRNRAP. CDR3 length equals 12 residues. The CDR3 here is CASGLGLTEAFF. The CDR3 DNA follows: TGTGCTAGTGGTTTGGGGTTAACTGAAGCTTTCTTT. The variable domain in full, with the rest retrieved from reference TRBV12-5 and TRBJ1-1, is DARVTQTPRHKVTEMGQEVTMRCQPILGHNTVFWYRQTMMQGLELLAYFRNRAPLDDSGMPKDRFSAEMPDATLATLKIQPSEPRDSAVYFCASGLGLTEAFFGQGTRLTVV.

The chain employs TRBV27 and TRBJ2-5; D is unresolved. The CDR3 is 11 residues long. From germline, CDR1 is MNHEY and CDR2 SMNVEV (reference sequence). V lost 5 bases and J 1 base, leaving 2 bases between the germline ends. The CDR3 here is CASSSQETQYF. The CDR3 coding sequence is TGTGCCAGCAGTAGCCAAGAGACCCAGTACTTC.

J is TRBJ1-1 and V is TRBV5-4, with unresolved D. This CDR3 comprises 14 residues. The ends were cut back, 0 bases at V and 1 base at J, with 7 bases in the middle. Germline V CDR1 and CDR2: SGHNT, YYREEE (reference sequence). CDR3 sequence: CASSLEQPNTEAFF. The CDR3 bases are TGTGCCAGCAGCTTGGAACAGCCGAACACTGAAGCTTTCTTT.

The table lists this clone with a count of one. In nucleotides, the CDR3 is TGTGCCAGCAGGCGATTTCAGGGGGGTAATGGCTACACCTTC. It encodes CASRRFQGGNGYTF. The chain carries TRBV28 and TRBJ1-2, with 7 bases fitting TRBD1. The germline gives CDR1 MDHEN, CDR2 SYDVKM. Trimming at V came to 6 bases and at J to 6 bases, leaving 10 bases not matched to a gene. The CDR3 contains 14 residues.

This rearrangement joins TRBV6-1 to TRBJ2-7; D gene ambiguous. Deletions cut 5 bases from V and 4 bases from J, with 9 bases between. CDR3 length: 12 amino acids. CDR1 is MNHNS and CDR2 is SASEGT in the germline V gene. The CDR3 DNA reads TGTGCCAGCAGTCTTAGGTTTTACGAGCAGTACTTC. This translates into CASSLRFYEQYF.

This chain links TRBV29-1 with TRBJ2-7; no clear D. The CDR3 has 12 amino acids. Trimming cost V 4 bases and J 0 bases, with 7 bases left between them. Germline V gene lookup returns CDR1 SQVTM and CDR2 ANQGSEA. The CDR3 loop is CSVVSNSYEQYF. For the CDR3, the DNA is TGCAGCGTTGTATCCAACTCCTACGAGCAGTACTTC.

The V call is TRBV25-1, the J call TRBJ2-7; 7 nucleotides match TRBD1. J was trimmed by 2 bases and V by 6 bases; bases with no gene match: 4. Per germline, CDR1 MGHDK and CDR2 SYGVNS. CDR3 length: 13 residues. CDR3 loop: CASRAGTAYEQYF. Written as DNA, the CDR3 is TGTGCCAGCAGGGCCGGGACAGCCTACGAGCAGTACTTC.